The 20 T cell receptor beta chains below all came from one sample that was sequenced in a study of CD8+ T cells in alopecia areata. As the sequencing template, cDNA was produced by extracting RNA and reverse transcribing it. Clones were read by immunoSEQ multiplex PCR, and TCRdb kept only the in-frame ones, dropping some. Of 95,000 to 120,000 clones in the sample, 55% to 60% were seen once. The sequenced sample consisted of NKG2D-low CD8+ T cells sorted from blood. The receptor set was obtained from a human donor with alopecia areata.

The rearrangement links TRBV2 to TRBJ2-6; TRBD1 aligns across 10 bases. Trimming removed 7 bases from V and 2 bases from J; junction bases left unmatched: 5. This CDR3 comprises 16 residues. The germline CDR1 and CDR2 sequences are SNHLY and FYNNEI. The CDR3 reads CASMGQGFAGANVLTF. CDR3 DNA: TGTGCCAGCATGGGACAGGGGTTCGCTGGGGCCAACGTCCTGACTTTC.

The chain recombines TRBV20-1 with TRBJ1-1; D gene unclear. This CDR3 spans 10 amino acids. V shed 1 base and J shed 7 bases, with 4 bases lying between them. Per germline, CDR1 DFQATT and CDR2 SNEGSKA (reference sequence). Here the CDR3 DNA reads TGCAGTGCTAGAGGAAATGAAGCTTTCTTT. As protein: CSARGNEAFF.

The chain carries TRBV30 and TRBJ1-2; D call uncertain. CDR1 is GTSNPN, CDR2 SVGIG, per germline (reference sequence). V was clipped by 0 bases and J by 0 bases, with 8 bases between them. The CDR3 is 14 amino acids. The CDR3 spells CAWSVPLSNYGYTF. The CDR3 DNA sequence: TGTGCCTGGAGTGTACCTTTGTCTAACTATGGCTACACCTTC.

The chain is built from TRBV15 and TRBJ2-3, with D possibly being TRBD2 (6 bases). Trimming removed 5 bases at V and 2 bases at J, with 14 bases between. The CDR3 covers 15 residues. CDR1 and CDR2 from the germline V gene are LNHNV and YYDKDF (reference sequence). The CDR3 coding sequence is TGTGCCACCAGCTCGGAGGGCACCCCCACAGATACGCAGTATTTT. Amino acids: CATSSEGTPTDTQYF. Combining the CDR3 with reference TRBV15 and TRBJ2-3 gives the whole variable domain DAMVIQNPRYQVTQFGKPVTLSCSQTLNHNVMYWYQQKSSQAPKLLFHYYDKDFNNEADTPDNFQSRRPNTSFCFLDIRSPGLGDTAMYLCATSSEGTPTDTQYFGPGTRLTVL.

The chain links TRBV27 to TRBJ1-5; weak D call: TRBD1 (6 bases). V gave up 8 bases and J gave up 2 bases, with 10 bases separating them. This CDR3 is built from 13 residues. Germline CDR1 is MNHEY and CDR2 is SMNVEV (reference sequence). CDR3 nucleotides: TGTGCCAGCGGGGGCTTAGGCAATCAGCCCCAGCATTTT. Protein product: CASGGLGNQPQHF.

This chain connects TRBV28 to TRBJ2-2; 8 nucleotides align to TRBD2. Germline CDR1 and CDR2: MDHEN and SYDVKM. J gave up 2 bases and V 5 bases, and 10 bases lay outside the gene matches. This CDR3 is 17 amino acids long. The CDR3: CASSPGTSSLNTGELFF. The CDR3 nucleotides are TGTGCCAGCAGTCCAGGGACTAGTTCCCTTAACACCGGGGAGCTGTTTTTT.

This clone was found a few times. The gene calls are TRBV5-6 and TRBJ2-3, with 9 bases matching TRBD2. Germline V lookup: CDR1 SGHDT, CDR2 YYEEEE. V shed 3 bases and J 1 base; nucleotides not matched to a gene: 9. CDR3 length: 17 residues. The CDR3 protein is CASSSENSGSRTDTQYF. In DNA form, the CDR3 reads TGTGCCAGCAGCTCCGAAAATAGCGGGAGTCGCACAGATACGCAGTATTTT.

The CDR3 sequence is CASSFYGYEQFF. In nucleotides, the CDR3 is TGTGCCAGCAGTTTCTATGGCTACGAGCAGTTCTTC. The V and J genes are TRBV27 and TRBJ2-1; the D is unclear. Germline V gene sequence: CDR1 MNHEY, CDR2 SMNVEV (reference sequence). The CDR3 runs to 12 residues. Trimming pared 3 bases from V and 10 bases from J, leaving 10 bases between.

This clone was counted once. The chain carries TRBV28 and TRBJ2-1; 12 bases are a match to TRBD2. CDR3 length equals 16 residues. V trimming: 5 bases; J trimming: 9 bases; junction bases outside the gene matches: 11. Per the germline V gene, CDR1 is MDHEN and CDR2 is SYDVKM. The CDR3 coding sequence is TGTGCCAGCAGTGCTCAGATCCGGGGACTAGCGGGTGAGCAGTTCTTC. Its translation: CASSAQIRGLAGEQFF.

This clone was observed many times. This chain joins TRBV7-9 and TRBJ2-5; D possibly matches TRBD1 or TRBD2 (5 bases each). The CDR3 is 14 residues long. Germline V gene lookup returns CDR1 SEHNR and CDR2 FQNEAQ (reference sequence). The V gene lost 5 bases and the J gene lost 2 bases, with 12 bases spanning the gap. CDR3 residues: CASSPRGEQETQYF. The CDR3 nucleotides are TGTGCCAGCAGCCCTAGGGGAGAGCAAGAGACCCAGTACTTC.

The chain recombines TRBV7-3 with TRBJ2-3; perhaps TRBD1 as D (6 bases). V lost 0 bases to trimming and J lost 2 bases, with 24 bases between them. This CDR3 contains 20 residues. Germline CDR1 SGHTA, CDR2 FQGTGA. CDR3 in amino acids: CASSLTVIPGHPSYTDTQYF. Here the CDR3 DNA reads TGTGCCAGCAGCTTAACCGTAATCCCGGGACATCCCTCGTACACAGATACGCAGTATTTT.

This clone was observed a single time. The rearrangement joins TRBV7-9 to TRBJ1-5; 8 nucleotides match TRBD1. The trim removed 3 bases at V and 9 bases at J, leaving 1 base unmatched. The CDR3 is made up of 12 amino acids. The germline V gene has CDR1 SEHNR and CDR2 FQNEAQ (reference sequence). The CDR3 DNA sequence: TGTGCCAGCAGCTTTGACAGGGGGCCCCAGCATTTT. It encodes CASSFDRGPQHF.

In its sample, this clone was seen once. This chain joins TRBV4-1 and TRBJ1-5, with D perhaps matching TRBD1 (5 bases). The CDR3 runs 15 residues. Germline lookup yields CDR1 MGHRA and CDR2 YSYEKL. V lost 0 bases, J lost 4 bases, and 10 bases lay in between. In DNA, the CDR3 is TGCGCCAGCAGCCAAGATCGGTCAGGGAATCAGCCCCAGCATTTT. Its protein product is CASSQDRSGNQPQHF.

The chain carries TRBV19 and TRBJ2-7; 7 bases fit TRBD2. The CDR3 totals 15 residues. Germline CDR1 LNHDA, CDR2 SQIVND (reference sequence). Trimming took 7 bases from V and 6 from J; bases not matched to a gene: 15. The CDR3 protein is CASTHGASGSSEQYF. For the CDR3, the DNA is TGTGCCAGTACACACGGGGCTAGCGGAAGTAGCGAGCAGTACTTC.

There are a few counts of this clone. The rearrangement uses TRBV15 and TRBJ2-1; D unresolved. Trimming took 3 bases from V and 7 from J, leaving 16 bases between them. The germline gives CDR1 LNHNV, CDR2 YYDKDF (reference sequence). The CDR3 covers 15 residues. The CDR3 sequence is CATSSKGIAVNEQFF. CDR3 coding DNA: TGTGCCACCAGCAGTAAGGGCATAGCCGTTAATGAGCAGTTCTTC.

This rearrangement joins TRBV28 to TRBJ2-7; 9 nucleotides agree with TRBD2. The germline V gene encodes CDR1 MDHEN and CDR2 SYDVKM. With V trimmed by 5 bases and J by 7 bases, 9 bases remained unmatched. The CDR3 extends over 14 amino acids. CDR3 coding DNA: TGTGCCAGCAGTCCATTAGCGGGAGCGCGGGAGCAGTACTTC. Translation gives CASSPLAGAREQYF.

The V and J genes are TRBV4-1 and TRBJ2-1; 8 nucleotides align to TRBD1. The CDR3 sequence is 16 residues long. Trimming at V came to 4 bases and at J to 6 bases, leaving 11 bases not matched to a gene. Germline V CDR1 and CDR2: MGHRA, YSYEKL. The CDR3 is CASSLTPGQGINEQFF. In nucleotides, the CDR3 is TGCGCCAGCAGCCTAACCCCCGGACAGGGAATCAATGAGCAGTTCTTC.

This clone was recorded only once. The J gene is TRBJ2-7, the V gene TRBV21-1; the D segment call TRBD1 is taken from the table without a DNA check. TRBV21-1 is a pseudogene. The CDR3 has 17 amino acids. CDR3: CASSPLETVGRSYEQYF. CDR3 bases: TGTGCCAGCAGCCCATTGGAGACAGTCGGCCGCTCCTACGAGCAGTACTTC.

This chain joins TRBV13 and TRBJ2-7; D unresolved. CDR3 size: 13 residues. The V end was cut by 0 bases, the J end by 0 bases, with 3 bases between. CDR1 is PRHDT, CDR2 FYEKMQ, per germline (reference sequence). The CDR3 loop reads CASSLGDSYEQYF. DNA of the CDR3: TGTGCCAGCAGCTTAGGGGACTCCTACGAGCAGTACTTC.

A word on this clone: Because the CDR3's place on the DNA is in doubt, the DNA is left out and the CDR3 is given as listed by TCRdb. This CDR3 is CASSLNLRAGELFF. V and J are TRBV28 and TRBJ2-2; the DNA was not used to check the table's D call, TRBD2. The CDR3 extends over 14 residues, inclusive of both ends. Germline V CDR1 and CDR2: MDHEN, SYDVKM.